Listed here is a single TCR beta chain. Its binding antigen is unknown. Base quality data are lacking; no much larger clone is found one base away. The CDR3 goes from the cysteine to the phenylalanine over 14 residues. CDR3 DNA is the only sequence kept; it has 42 bases, read in frame from the first base. From the germline V gene (reference sequence), CDR1 is GTSNPN and CDR2 is SVGIG. V and J are trimmed by 2 bases and 6 bases, and the gene matches miss 6 bases of the junction. These data belong to a study of cytomegalovirus exposure and HLA in healthy donors (TCRdb year 2017). Describing the broader study: An earlier analysis of around 600 of the donors reported about 290 Gb of sequence data and around 120 million unique TCR beta sequences from 150 million to 200 million T cells. The later analysis used no new phenotypic data to find candidate immune exposures, relying instead on TCR beta sequences and their occurrence across donors. An earlier analysis of 587 of the donors used high-throughput TCR beta sequencing to judge whether each TCR beta V gene segment behaved as functional or pseudogenic. Among 300 to 450 genotyped donors of the cohort, an average of about 240,000 unique TCR beta nucleotide sequences were sequenced per donor, around 20% of them non-productive. Class I and class II HLA loci were covered by the typing at four-digit resolution. Donor age, sex, ethnicity and CMV serostatus were collected together with the repertoire data. An early release that covered about 640 HLA-typed donors contained about 290 gigabases of sequencing data and 65 million to 100 million unique TCR sequences. Every discovery cohort repertoire had been produced on one sequencing platform. The study was designed to test whether signatures of past pathogen exposure could be identified by cataloging public T cell receptors. The study profiled the T cell repertoires of hundreds of subjects by immunosequencing and related them to cytomegalovirus serostatus. A later analysis re-examined previously published TCR beta repertoires from about 670 donors and added high-resolution HLA genotyping to investigate patterns of TCR occurrence. A separate validation cohort of approximately 120 different subjects was used in addition to the approximately 700-subject first cohort. Of the 300 to 500 genotyped donors, 65% to 90% were placed in the genetic ancestry cluster associated with self-reported Caucasian donors. Typing coverage varied by locus: about 629-630 donors for A, B, C, DRB1 and DQB1; more than 500 for DQA1; nearly 610 for DPA1; roughly 470 for DPB1. Roughly 5 DR-DQ haplotypes were treated as single units for association and clustering because of strong linkage in the cohort. In a later genetic analysis, genome-wide SNP genotypes for about three fifths of the 666 donors were used, and that subset was treated as a discovery cohort. To predict cytomegalovirus infection status, the study brought together high-throughput TCR immunosequencing, statistical association of individual TCRs with disease status, and machine learning. What the study reported, not specific to this receptor: A group of highly shared sequence variants was considered likely to be a technical artifact of the sequencing pipeline. Because HLA typing was missing for some donors at each locus, association tests included only the typed subset. Linkage disequilibrium might explain the correlated functional status among segregating V segments, but an unknown experimental factor could not be excluded. The 87-base-pair reads could not distinguish some IMGT-functional V segments, including TRBV6-2 and TRBV6-3, so those segments were excluded. In a later genetic analysis, fewer N-insertions in productive TCRs were reported among donors in an Asian-associated ancestry cluster than the roughly 710-donor mean. In a later analysis, HLA-associated TCR beta chains were found to be more clonally expanded and to have lower generation probabilities than equally common non-associated chains. According to a later analysis, parvovirus B19, influenza, CMV and Epstein-Barr virus appeared linked to several top co-occurrence clusters. It was suggested by the authors that the approach could potentially be generalized to other disease states and immunological phenotypes. Strong co-occurrence of HLA alleles, especially DR and DQ, made assigning TCR associations to individual alleles difficult. In vitro tests confirmed that a few of the cytomegalovirus-associated TCR beta chains recognize cytomegalovirus antigens. Broadly in line with IMGT annotations, most TCR beta V segments showed up in productive rearrangements about 90% or about 30% of the time in an earlier analysis of 587 of the donors. In this cohort, only TCR beta chains were sequenced, and detectable features were limited by the absence of alpha or paired-chain data. A further reported finding was that TCR beta sequences accurately predicted the HLA-A and HLA-B alleles for most subjects in the first cohort. Most TCR sequences were observed very rarely across donors, whereas some public TCRs were present in many individuals. For the cohort, immune exposure information was limited to CMV serostatus. In both the original and validation cohorts, the classifier was reported to diagnose cytomegalovirus status with high specificity and sensitivity. In the study, about 150 TCR beta chains were listed as associated with cytomegalovirus. A later analysis associated about 17,000 TCR beta sequences with specific HLA alleles at a false discovery rate of 0.05. The earlier analysis of approximately 590 of the donors excluded 15 to 20 rarely observed V segments, including chromosome 9 orphons, because counts were too low. Presence/absence analyses assumed roughly uniform sequencing depth across donors, an assumption that may not hold. An association between a missense DCLRE1C variant and V-gene and J-gene trimming of TCR beta chains was found in a later genetic analysis and replicated in an independent cohort. In a later analysis, the rate of TCR association differed among HLA loci, with DRB1 alleles having the most associated TCRs and HLA-C alleles having the fewest. In a later analysis, most CMV-associated TCR beta chains were found to appear HLA-restricted, with HLA associations seemingly driven largely by CMV exposure.

In total, 630 or so healthy bone marrow donors made up the cohort. At the time of sampling, every cohort member was nominally healthy, though immune exposures that went unrecorded were likely present. The donor was CMV seronegative and belonged to the group of over 300 seronegative cohort members. Each donor provided a peripheral blood sample, and peripheral blood mononuclear cells were used for TCR beta sequencing. The Qiagen DNeasy Blood Extraction Kit was used to extract genomic DNA from the blood cell samples. The library was made by the immunoSEQ multiplex PCR assay. The multiplex PCR relied on a mix of 60 forward primers for TCR Vbeta segments and 13 reverse primers for TCR Jbeta segments. The CDR3 region of rearranged TCR beta genes was amplified from genomic DNA with a multiplex PCR assay. The Illumina HiSeq System was used to sequence the amplified TCR beta libraries as 87-base-pair reads. The study's own analysis went as follows. A later analysis tallied 75 million to 95 million unique TCR beta chains across the 600 to 700 repertoires, and approximately 9.9 million of those chains were shared by two or more donors. A nearest-neighbor algorithm error-corrected the raw reads and collapsed the reads into unique sequences, merging closely related sequences to remove PCR and sequencing errors. Alignment of CDR3 sequences to IMGT reference sequences was used to assign V, D and J gene segments. For a sequence to be retained, a match of at least six nucleotides was required to both a V gene segment and a J gene segment. A rearrangement was called productive if the CDR3 had no stop codons and remained in frame with V and J, and every other rearrangement was called non-productive. Following IMGT convention, CDR3 was defined as the stretch from the second conserved V-encoded cysteine up to the conserved J-encoded phenylalanine. The earlier analysis of approximately 590 of the donors excluded any sequence lacking an unambiguous match to a single V gene segment. In an earlier analysis of around 600 of the donors, V segments were called functional above 56.7% productive rearrangements and were called segregating when the between-donor standard deviation exceeded 5%. A statistical classification framework was built to diagnose cytomegalovirus status from the catalog of TCR beta chain sequences. V and J gene assignment, in a later analysis, came from comparing TCR nucleotide sequences with IMGT/GENE-DB human TR gene sequences. Using the TCRdist pipeline, a later analysis assigned CDR3 sequences along with most-parsimonious VDJ recombination scenarios. In a later analysis, every TCR beta chain was defined by the combination of its CDR3 amino acid sequence and its V-gene family, and reads without a unique V-gene family were dropped. A later analysis removed 592 highly shared, low-generation-probability nucleotide sequences to deal with suspected cross-contamination and a sequencing artifact. A later analysis calculated a clonal expansion index for each public chain from normalized within-repertoire ranks of inferred template counts. In a later analysis, generation probabilities were computed using a VDJ recombination model fitted to out-of-frame rearrangements, and the results were checked against IGoR. In a later analysis, TCR-TCR, TCR-HLA and TCR-CMV co-occurrence was scored with hypergeometric tests, and a repertoire-size bias correction was applied to TCR pairs. To estimate false discovery rates, a later analysis permuted the HLA or CMV assignments 20 times. In a later analysis, co-occurring TCRs were grouped using DBSCAN, with TCRdist sequence similarity added in when clustering inside HLA-allele-positive subsets. For co-occurrence clustering, repertoires with fewer than 30,000 or more than 120,000 public chains were excluded, along with roughly 5 repertoires with anomalous nucleotide sharing. As stored in TCRdb, this immuneACCESS dataset retains in-frame rearrangements with V and J assigned. A fraction of the clones does not appear; measured against another copy, unresolved V genes explain less than half of the discrepancy, and the remainder lacks a known reason. V and J calls and clone size are those listed in that table; D and trimming were worked out from the DNA. Counted in this sample were roughly 130,000 clones; around 77% of them appeared once. The top ten clonotypes cover around 1.9% of the sample.

Sequencing was carried out using PBMCs. The clonotype was recovered from a woman aged 50 to 60 in good health and CMV-seronegative. The V gene is TRBV30 and the J gene is TRBJ2-1; 8 of the junction bases match TRBD1. The CDR3 here reads CAWSLTGAGNEQFF. The DNA sequence is given as TGTGCCTGGAGTTTGACAGGGGCGGGCAATGAGCAGTTCTTC.